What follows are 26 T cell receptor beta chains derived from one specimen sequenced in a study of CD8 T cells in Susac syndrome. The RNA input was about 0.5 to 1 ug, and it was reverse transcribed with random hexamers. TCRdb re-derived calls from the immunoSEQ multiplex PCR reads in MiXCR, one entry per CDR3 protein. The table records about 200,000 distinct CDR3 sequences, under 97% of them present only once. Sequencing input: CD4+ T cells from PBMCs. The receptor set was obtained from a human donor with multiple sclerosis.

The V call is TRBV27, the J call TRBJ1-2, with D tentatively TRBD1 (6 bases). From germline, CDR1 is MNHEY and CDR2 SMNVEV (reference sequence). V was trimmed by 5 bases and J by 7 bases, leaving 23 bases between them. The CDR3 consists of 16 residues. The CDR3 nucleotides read TGTGCCAGCAGTCCCGGTTGGGGGGCCGGACTCGGTGGCTACACCTTC. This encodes CASSPGWGAGLGGYTF.

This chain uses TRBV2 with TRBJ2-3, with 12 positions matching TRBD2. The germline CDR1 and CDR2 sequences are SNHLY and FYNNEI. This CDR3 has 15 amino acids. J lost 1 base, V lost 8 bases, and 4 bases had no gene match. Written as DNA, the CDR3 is TGTGCCAGCCGAAGGACTAGCGGGGGCACAGATACGCAGTATTTT. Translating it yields CASRRTSGGTDTQYF.

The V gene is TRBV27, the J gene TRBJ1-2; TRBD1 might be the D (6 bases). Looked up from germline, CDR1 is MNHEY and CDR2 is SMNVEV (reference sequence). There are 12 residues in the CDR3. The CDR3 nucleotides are TGTGTGTCCGGGGGACACAACTATGGCTACACCTTC. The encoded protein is CVSGGHNYGYTF.

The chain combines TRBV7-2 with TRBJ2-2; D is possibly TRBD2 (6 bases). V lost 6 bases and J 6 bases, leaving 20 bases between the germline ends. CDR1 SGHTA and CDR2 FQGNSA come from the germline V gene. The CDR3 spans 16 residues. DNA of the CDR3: TGTGCCAGCAGACCACCGGGACTTTTTACGGCCGGGGAGCTGTTTTTT. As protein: CASRPPGLFTAGELFF.

The CDR3 is CSVPGQPGHTEAFF. For the CDR3, the DNA is TGCAGCGTCCCGGGACAGCCAGGTCACACTGAAGCTTTCTTT. The chain combines TRBV29-1 with TRBJ1-1, with TRBD1 identical over 7 bases. Germline V lookup: CDR1 SQVTM, CDR2 ANQGSEA. CDR3 length equals 14 residues. Trimming cost V 6 bases and J 3 bases; bases outside gene matches: 10.

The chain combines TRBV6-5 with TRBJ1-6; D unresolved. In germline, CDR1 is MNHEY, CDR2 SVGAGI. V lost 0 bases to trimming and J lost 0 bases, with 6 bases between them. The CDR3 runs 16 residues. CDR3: CASSYSISSYNSPLHF. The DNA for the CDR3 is TGTGCCAGCAGTTACTCGATAAGCTCCTATAATTCACCCCTCCACTTT.

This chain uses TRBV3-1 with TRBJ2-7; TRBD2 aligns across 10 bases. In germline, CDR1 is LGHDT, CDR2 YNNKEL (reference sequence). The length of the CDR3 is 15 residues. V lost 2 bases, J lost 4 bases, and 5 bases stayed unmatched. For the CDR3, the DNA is TGTGCCAGCAGCCAAAATAGCGGGGGGAATTACGAGCAGTACTTC. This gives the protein CASSQNSGGNYEQYF.

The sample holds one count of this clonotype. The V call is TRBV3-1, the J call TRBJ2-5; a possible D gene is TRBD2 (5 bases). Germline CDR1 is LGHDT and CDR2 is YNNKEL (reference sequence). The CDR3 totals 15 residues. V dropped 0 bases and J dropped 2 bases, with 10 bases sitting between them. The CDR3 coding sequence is TGTGCCAGCAGCCAAGAGGGCAGGAGGCAAGAGACCCAGTACTTC. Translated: CASSQEGRRQETQYF.

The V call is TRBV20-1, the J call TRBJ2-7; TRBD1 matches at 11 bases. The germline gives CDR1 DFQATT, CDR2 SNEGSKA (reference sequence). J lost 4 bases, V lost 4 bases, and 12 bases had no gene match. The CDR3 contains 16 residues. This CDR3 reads CSANEPTGTGGYEQYF. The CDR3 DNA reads TGCAGTGCTAACGAACCCACGGGGACAGGGGGGTACGAGCAGTACTTC.

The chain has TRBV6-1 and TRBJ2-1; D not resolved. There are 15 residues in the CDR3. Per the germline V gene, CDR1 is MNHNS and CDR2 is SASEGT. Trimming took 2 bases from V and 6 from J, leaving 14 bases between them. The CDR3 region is CASSEILVVGNEQFF. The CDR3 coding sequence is TGTGCCAGCAGTGAAATCTTGGTCGTAGGCAATGAGCAGTTCTTC.

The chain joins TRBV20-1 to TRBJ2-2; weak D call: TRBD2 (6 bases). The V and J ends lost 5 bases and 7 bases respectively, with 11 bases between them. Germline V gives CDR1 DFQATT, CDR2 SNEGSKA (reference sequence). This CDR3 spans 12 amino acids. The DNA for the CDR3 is TGCAGTGCTCCTAGGGGACTCGGGGAGCTGTTTTTT. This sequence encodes CSAPRGLGELFF.

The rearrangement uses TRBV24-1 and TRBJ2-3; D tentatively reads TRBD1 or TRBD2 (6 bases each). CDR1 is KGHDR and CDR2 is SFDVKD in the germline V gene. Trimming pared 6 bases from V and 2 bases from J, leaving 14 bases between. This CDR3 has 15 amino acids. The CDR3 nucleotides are TGTGCCACCAGTCTAGGGGGGTCTAACACAGATACGCAGTATTTT. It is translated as CATSLGGSNTDTQYF.

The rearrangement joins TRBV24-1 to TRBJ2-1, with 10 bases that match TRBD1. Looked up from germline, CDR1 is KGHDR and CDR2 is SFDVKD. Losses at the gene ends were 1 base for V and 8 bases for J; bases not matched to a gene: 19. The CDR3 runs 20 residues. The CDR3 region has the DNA TGTGCCACCAGTGATTTTGGGAAAGACACCGGGACAGGGGTTGTACATGAGCAGTTCTTC. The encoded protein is CATSDFGKDTGTGVVHEQFF.

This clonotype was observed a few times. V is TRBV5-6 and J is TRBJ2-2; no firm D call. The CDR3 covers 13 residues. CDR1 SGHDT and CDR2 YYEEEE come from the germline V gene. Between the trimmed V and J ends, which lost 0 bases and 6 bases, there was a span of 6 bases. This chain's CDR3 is CASSLGLAGELFF. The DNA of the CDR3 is TGTGCCAGCAGCTTGGGGCTGGCCGGGGAGCTGTTTTTT.

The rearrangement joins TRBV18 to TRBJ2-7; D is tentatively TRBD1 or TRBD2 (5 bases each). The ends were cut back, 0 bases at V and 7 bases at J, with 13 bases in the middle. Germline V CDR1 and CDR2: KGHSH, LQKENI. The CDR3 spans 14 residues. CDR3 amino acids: CASSPPWDRREQYF. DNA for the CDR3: TGTGCCAGCTCACCACCTTGGGACCGGCGGGAGCAGTACTTC.

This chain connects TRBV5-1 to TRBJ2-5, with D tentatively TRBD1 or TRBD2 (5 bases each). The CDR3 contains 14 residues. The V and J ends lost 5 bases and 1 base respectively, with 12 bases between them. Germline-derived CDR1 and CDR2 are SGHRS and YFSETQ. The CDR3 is CASSSDGAQETQYF. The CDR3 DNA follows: TGCGCCAGCAGTTCCGACGGGGCCCAAGAGACCCAGTACTTC.

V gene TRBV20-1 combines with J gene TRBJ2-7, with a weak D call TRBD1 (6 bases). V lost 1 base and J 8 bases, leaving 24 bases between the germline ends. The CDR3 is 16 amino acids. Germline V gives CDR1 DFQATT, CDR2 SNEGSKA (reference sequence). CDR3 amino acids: CSARGGLGTGIGKQYF. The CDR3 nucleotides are TGCAGTGCTAGAGGGGGCCTAGGTACAGGGATTGGAAAGCAGTACTTC.

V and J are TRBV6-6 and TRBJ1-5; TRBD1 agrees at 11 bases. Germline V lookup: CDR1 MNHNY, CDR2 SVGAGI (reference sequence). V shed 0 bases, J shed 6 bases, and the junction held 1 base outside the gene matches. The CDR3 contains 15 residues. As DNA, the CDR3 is TGTGCCAGCAGTTACTCGGGGACAGGGGGTCAGCCCCAGCATTTT. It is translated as CASSYSGTGGQPQHF.

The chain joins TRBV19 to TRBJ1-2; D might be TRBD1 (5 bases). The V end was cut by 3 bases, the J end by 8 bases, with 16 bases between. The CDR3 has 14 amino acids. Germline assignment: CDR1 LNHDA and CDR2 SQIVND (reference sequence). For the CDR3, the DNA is TGTGCCAGTAGTATGTTAGAGGACACGAGAGGCTACACCTTC. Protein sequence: CASSMLEDTRGYTF. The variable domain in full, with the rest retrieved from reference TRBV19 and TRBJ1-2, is DGGITQSPKYLFRKEGQNVTLSCEQNLNHDAMYWYRQDPGQGLRLIYYSQIVNDFQKGDIAEGYSVSREKKESFPLTVTSAQKNPTAFYLCASSMLEDTRGYTFGSGTRLTVV.

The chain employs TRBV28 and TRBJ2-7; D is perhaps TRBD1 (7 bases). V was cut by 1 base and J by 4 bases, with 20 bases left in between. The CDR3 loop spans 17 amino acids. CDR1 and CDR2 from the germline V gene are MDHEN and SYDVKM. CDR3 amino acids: CASSLSLEAGGMYEQYF. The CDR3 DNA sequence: TGTGCCAGCAGTTTATCCTTGGAGGCAGGGGGGATGTACGAGCAGTACTTC.

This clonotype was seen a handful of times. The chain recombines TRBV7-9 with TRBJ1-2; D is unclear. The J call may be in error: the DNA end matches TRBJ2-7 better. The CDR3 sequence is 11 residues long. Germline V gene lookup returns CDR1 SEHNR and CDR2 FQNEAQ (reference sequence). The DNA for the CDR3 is TGTGCCAGCAGCGATAACCTCGGACAGTACTTC. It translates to CASSDNLGQYF.

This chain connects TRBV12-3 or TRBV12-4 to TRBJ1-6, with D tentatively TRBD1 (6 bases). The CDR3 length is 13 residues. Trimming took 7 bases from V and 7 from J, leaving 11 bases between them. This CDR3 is CASTPQGNSPLHF. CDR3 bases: TGTGCCAGCACCCCCCAGGGGAATTCACCCCTCCACTTT.

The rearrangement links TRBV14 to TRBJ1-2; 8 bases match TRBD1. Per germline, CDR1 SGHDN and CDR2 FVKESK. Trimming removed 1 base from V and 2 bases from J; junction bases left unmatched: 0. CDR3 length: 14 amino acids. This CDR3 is CASSQGTGNYGYTF. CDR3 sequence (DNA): TGTGCCAGCAGCCAAGGGACAGGGAACTATGGCTACACCTTC.

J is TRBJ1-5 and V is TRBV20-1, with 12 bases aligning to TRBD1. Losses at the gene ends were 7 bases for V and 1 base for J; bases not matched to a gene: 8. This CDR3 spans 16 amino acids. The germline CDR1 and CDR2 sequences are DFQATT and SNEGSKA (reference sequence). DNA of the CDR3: TGCAGTGTAGGGACAGGGGGCTTGTGGAGCAATCAGCCCCAGCATTTT. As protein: CSVGTGGLWSNQPQHF.

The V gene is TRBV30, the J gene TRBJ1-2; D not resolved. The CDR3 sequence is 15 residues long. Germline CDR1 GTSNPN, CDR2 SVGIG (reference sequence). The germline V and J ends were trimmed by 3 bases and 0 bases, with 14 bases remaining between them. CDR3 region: CAWSPGRLTNYGYTF. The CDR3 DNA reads TGTGCCTGGAGCCCGGGGAGACTGACTAACTATGGCTACACCTTC.

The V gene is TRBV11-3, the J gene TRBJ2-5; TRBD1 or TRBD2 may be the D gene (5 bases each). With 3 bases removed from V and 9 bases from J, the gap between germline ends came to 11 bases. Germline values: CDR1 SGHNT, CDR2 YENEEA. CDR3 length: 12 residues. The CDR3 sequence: CASSFAGTAQYF. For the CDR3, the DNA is TGTGCCAGCAGCTTCGCCGGGACGGCCCAGTACTTC. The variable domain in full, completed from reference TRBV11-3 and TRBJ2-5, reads EAGVVQSPRYKIIEKKQPVAFWCNPISGHNTLYWYLQNLGQGPELLIRYENEEAVDDSQLPKDRFSAERLKGVDSTLKIQPAELGDSAVYLCASSFAGTAQYFGPGTRLLVL.